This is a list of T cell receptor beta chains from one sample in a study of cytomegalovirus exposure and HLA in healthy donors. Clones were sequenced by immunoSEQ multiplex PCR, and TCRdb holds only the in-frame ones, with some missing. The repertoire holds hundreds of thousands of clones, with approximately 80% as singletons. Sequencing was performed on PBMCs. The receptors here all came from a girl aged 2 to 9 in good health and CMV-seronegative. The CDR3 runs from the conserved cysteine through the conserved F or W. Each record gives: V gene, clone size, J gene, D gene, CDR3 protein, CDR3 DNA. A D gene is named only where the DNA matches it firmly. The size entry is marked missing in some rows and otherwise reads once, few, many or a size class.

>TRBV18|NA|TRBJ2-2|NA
CASSHERGAGELFF
TGTGCCAGCTCACACGAAAGGGGCGCCGGGGAGCTGTTTTTT
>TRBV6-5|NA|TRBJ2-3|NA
CASSYSSNSYTQYF
TGTGCCAGCAGTTACTCGAGTAATAGTTATACGCAGTATTTT
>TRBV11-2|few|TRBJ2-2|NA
CASSLDRVAGELFF
TGTGCCAGCAGCTTAGACAGGGTGGCCGGGGAGCTGTTTTTT
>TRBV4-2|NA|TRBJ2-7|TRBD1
CASSQVDRVSEQYF
TGTGCCAGCAGCCAAGTCGACAGGGTCAGCGAGCAGTACTTC
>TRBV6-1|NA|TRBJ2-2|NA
CASSEAGWGAGELFF
TGTGCCAGCAGTGAAGCGGGGTGGGGGGCCGGGGAGCTGTTTTTT
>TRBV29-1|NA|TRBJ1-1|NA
CSVESGTEAFF
TGCAGCGTTGAGAGCGGGACTGAAGCTTTCTTT
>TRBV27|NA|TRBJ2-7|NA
CASWGGVMGEQYF
TGTGCCAGCTGGGGCGGGGTGATGGGGGAGCAGTACTTC
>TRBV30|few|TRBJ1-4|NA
CAWSSATNEKLFF
TGTGCCTGGAGTAGCGCAACTAATGAAAAACTGTTTTTT
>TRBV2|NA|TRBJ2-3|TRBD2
CASSESPGLAAHTQYF
TGTGCCAGCAGTGAAAGTCCGGGACTAGCGGCTCATACGCAGTATTTT
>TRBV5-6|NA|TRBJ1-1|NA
CASSYTGYFDGSEAFF
TGTGCCAGCAGCTATACAGGGTACTTCGATGGGAGTGAAGCTTTCTTT
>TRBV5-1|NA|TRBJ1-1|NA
CASSTDGGGGTEAFF
TGCGCCAGCAGCACAGATGGCGGAGGTGGTACTGAAGCTTTCTTT
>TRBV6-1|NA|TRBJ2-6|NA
CASSETHSPGANVLTF
TGTGCCAGCAGTGAAACCCACAGCCCTGGGGCCAACGTCCTGACTTTC
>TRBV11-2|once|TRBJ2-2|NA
CASSLQGPGELFF
TGTGCCAGCAGCTTACAGGGGCCCGGGGAGCTGTTTTTT
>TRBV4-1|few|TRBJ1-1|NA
CASSQDMATEAFF
TGCGCCAGCAGCCAAGATATGGCCACTGAAGCTTTCTTT
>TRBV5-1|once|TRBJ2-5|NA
CASSLAPSNGETQYF
TGCGCCAGCAGCTTGGCGCCATCCAACGGGGAGACCCAGTACTTC
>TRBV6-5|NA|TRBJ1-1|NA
CASSYSTSVNTEAFF
TGTGCCAGCAGTTACTCGACTTCAGTGAACACTGAAGCTTTCTTT
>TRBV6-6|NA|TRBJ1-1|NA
CASRRSNSLNTEAFF
TGTGCCAGCAGAAGGTCCAACAGCCTGAACACTGAAGCTTTCTTT
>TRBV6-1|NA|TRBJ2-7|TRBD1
CASSEALGQGTYEQYF
TGTGCCAGCAGTGAAGCTCTAGGACAGGGTACCTACGAGCAGTACTTC
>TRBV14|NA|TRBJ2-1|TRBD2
CASSQAGGAYNEQFF
TGTGCCAGCAGCCAAGCGGGGGGGGCCTACAATGAGCAGTTCTTC
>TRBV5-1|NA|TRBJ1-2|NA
CASSPTGQGTYGYTF
TGCGCCAGCAGCCCCACAGGGCAGGGGACCTATGGCTACACCTTC
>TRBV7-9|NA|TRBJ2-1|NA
CASGEGPDNEQFF
TGTGCCAGCGGAGAGGGTCCAGACAATGAGCAGTTCTTC
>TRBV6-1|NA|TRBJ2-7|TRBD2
CASSEARLAGSYEQYF
TGTGCCAGCAGTGAAGCTCGGCTAGCGGGGTCCTACGAGCAGTACTTC
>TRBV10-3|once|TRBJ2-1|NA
CAISGGEGDTNYNEQFF
TGTGCCATCAGTGGGGGGGAGGGGGACACGAACTACAATGAGCAGTTCTTC
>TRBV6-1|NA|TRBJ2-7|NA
CASSGGLISDIGEQYF
TGTGCCAGCAGTGGAGGACTGATAAGCGACATAGGGGAGCAGTACTTC
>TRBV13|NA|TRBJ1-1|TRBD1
CASSRLTGQIQKAFF
TGTGCCAGCAGCAGATTAACGGGACAGATTCAAAAAGCTTTCTTT
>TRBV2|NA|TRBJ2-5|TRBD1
CASRGTGGRKGETQYF
TGTGCCAGCAGGGGGACAGGGGGACGTAAAGGGGAGACCCAGTACTTC
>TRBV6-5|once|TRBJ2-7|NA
CASRPEIGGPYEQYF
TGTGCCAGCAGGCCGGAAATAGGAGGGCCCTACGAGCAGTACTTC
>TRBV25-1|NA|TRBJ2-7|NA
CASSAGHSYEQYF
TGTGCCAGCAGTGCGGGACATTCCTACGAGCAGTACTTC
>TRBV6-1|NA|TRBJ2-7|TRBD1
CASSRTGMDEQYF
TGTGCCAGCTCGAGGACAGGGATGGACGAGCAGTACTTC
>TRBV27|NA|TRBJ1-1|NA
CASFTGVNTEAFF
TGTGCCAGCTTTACGGGGGTGAACACTGAAGCTTTCTTT
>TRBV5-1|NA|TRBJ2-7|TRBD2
CASSSGLAGGNTYEQYF
TGCGCCAGCAGCTCGGGACTAGCGGGGGGGAATACATACGAGCAGTACTTC
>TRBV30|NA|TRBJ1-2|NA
CAWSAGVGGYTF
TGTGCCTGGAGTGCGGGAGTTGGCGGCTACACCTTC
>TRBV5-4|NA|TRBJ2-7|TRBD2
CASSGNGLAYEQYF
TGTGCCAGCAGCGGGAACGGACTAGCCTACGAGCAGTACTTC
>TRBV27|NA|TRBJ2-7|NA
CASSLRQLSPYFYEQYF
TGTGCCAGCAGTTTACGCCAACTGTCCCCTTACTTCTACGAGCAGTACTTC
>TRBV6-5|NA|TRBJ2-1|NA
CASSQGWGSYNEQFF
TGTGCCAGCAGCCAAGGGTGGGGCTCTTACAATGAGCAGTTCTTC
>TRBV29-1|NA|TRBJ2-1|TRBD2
CSVDILLSGSSYNEQFF
TGCAGCGTTGACATACTCCTCAGCGGGAGCTCCTACAATGAGCAGTTCTTC
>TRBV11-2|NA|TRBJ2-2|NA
CASSPFGAGELFF
TGTGCCAGCAGCCCGTTTGGGGCGGGGGAGCTGTTTTTT
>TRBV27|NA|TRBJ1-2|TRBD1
CASTPRTGQTNYGYTF
TGTGCCAGCACCCCCCGGACAGGCCAAACTAACTATGGCTACACCTTC
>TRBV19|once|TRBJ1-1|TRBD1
CASSIGTGGGRAFF
TGTGCCAGTAGTATAGGGACAGGGGGGGGAAGAGCTTTCTTT
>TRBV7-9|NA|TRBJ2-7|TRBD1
CASSLGGQGIYEQYF
TGTGCCAGCAGCTTGGGGGGACAGGGAATCTACGAGCAGTACTTC
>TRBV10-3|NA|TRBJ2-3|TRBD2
CAITAGGTSTDTQYF
TGTGCCATCACAGCGGGAGGAACTAGCACAGATACGCAGTATTTT
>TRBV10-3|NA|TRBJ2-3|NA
CAISERLGLTTDTQYF
TGTGCCATCAGTGAGCGTTTAGGACTTACCACAGATACGCAGTATTTT
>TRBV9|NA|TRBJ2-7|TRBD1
CASSQGDRGGWVSSYEQYF
TGTGCCAGCAGCCAAGGGGACAGGGGAGGATGGGTCAGCTCCTACGAGCAGTACTTC
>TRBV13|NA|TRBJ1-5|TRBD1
CASSLGTARNQPQHF
TGTGCCAGCAGCCTTGGGACAGCGCGCAATCAGCCCCAGCATTTT
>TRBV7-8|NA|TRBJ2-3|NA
CASSRHTDTQYF
TGTGCCAGCAGCCGACACACAGATACGCAGTATTTT
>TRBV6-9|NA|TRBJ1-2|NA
CASREVSYTF
TGTGCCAGCAGAGAGGTGAGCTACACCTTC
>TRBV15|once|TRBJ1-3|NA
CATNRDKGLSGNTIYF
TGTGCCACCAACAGAGATAAGGGACTCTCTGGAAACACCATATATTTT
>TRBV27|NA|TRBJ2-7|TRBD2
CASSLATSGAYEQYF
TGTGCCAGCAGTTTAGCCACTAGCGGTGCCTACGAGCAGTACTTC
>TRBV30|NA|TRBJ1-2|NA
CAWSRTLGGDRYGYTF
TGTGCCTGGAGTCGTACACTGGGCGGGGATAGGTATGGCTACACCTTC
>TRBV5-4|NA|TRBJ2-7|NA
CASSLAGRLSSYEQYF
TGTGCCAGCAGCTTGGCCGGAAGACTATCGTCCTACGAGCAGTACTTC
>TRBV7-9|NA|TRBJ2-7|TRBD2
CASSFGGGYEQYF
TGTGCCAGCAGCTTTGGGGGGGGCTACGAGCAGTACTTC
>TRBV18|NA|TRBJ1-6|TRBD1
CASSAGQYNSPLHF
TGTGCCAGCTCAGCGGGACAGTATAATTCACCCCTCCACTTT
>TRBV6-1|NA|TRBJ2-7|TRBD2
CASSETRVAGVREQYF
TGTGCCAGCAGTGAAACGAGGGTAGCGGGAGTTAGGGAGCAGTACTTC
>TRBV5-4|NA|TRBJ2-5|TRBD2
CASSPIAGGQETQYF
TGTGCCAGCAGCCCCATAGCGGGAGGACAAGAGACCCAGTACTTC
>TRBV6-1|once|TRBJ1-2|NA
CASSEGPGLFYGYTF
TGTGCCAGCAGTGAAGGGCCAGGACTATTCTATGGCTACACCTTC